Below, 26 T cell receptor beta chains from the same sample are listed, as sequenced in a study of blood T cell dynamics during melanoma immunotherapy. Libraries were prepared by immunoSEQ multiplex PCR; TCRdb keeps only in-frame clonotypes and omits some of them. The table shows about 10,000 clones, with about four fifths occurring only once. Time point here: pre-treatment baseline. Material: blood, obtained from a patient treated with checkpoint blockade. These receptors all come from a human donor with melanoma.

The CDR3 DNA sequence: TGCGCCAGCAGCCAAGACCTAGTCTACGAGCAGTACTTC. Its translation: CASSQDLVYEQYF. V and J are TRBV4-3 and TRBJ2-7; D gene ambiguous. This CDR3 is built from 13 residues. Germline loops: CDR1 LGHNA, CDR2 YSLEER. V dropped 0 bases and J dropped 3 bases, with 6 bases sitting between them.

The V gene is TRBV7-2, the J gene TRBJ1-3; perhaps TRBD1 as D (6 bases). Trimming left V 5 bases short and J 4 bases short, with 12 bases between. The germline CDR1 and CDR2 sequences are SGHTA and FQGNSA. The length of the CDR3 is 14 residues. This CDR3 is CASSGQPGGNTIYF. The DNA of the CDR3 is TGTGCCAGCAGCGGACAGCCGGGGGGAAACACCATATATTTT.

This chain links TRBV9 with TRBJ1-2, with 7 bases aligning to TRBD1. The CDR3 is 15 amino acids. J gave up 4 bases and V 4 bases, and 10 bases lay outside the gene matches. The V gene's germline CDR1 is SGDLS and CDR2 YYNGEE. In DNA, the CDR3 is TGTGCCAGCAGCCTACTCGACAGGGCTCCCTATGGCTACACCTTC. Residues: CASSLLDRAPYGYTF.

The chain is built from TRBV23-1 and TRBJ1-1; 9 bases are a match to TRBD1. TRBV23-1 is classed as an ORF, of uncertain function. V was pared by 7 bases and J by 3 bases, with 15 bases of the junction left unmatched. The CDR3 length is 17 residues. The CDR3 region has the DNA TGCGCCAGCATCCCAGGGACAGGGCGGGTGAAATACACTGAAGCTTTCTTT. Its translation is CASIPGTGRVKYTEAFF.

The sample holds one count of this clone. This chain joins TRBV6-5 and TRBJ2-7, with D maybe TRBD2 (6 bases). The V end was cut by 4 bases, the J end by 0 bases, with 13 bases between. Germline CDR1 and CDR2: MNHEY and SVGAGI. The CDR3 has 15 residues. The CDR3 DNA reads TGTGCCAGCAGTTTTCTTGGTAGCGGCTCCTACGAGCAGTACTTC. It translates to CASSFLGSGSYEQYF.

The V and J genes are TRBV4-2 and TRBJ1-2, with D possibly matching TRBD1 (5 bases). The CDR3 totals 15 residues. The germline V and J ends were trimmed by 0 bases and 0 bases, with 8 bases remaining between them. The germline CDR1 and CDR2 sequences are LGHNA and YNFKEQ. The CDR3 nucleotides read TGTGCCAGCAGCCAAGAAAGGGGCCCTAACTATGGCTACACCTTC. This sequence encodes CASSQERGPNYGYTF.

This chain uses TRBV9 with TRBJ2-3; 8 bases are shared with TRBD1. The CDR3 has 13 residues. The germline V gene encodes CDR1 SGDLS and CDR2 YYNGEE. V gave up 4 bases and J gave up 9 bases; unmatched junction bases: 7. DNA of the CDR3: TGTGCCAGCAGCTCAAGACAGGGGATCACGCAGTATTTT. It yields the protein CASSSRQGITQYF.

The genes are TRBV30 and TRBJ2-7; TRBD1 aligns across 10 bases. CDR1 GTSNPN and CDR2 SVGIG come from the germline V gene (reference sequence). V trimming: 2 bases; J trimming: 3 bases; junction bases outside the gene matches: 7. There are 15 residues in the CDR3. The CDR3 bases are TGTGCCTGGAGTCCGGGACAGGGGATCGTCTACGAGCAGTACTTC. Protein: CAWSPGQGIVYEQYF.

The chain couples TRBV28 to TRBJ2-3; D perhaps matches TRBD2 (7 bases). The ends were cut back, 2 bases at V and 4 bases at J, with 16 bases in the middle. Germline values: CDR1 MDHEN, CDR2 SYDVKM. This CDR3 spans 16 amino acids. The CDR3 bases are TGTGCCAGCAGTTTACTTGCGGGGGCGGTCTCAGATACGCAGTATTTT. The encoded protein is CASSLLAGAVSDTQYF.

This clone was detected only a few times. This chain's CDR3 is CAISETASNSPLHF. The CDR3 coding sequence is TGTGCCATCAGTGAGACAGCCAGTAATTCACCCCTCCACTTT. The gene calls are TRBV10-3 and TRBJ1-6; D not resolved. The CDR3 loop spans 14 amino acids. Germline values: CDR1 ENHRY, CDR2 SYGVKD. V dropped 2 bases and J dropped 6 bases, with 8 bases sitting between them.

V and J are TRBV19 and TRBJ1-2, with TRBD1 as a possible D gene (6 bases). The V gene lost 4 bases and the J gene lost 4 bases, with 16 bases spanning the gap. CDR3 length equals 15 residues. Germline CDR1 is LNHDA and CDR2 is SQIVND (reference sequence). CDR3 residues: CASSRSQGNIYGYTF. The CDR3 DNA sequence: TGTGCCAGTAGTAGGTCCCAGGGGAATATCTATGGCTACACCTTC.

The chain has TRBV7-2 and TRBJ2-5; D is perhaps TRBD1 (5 bases). This CDR3 contains 13 residues. V was cut by 2 bases and J by 5 bases, with 9 bases left in between. The germline V gene encodes CDR1 SGHTA and CDR2 FQGNSA. DNA of the CDR3: TGTGCCAGCAGCTTACAGGGCTGGGAGACCCAGTACTTC. This codes for CASSLQGWETQYF.

The chain has TRBV5-4 and TRBJ2-3, with D tentatively TRBD2 (6 bases). CDR1 and CDR2 from the germline V gene are SGHNT and YYREEE (reference sequence). CDR3 size: 14 residues. Trimming shortened V by 0 bases and J by 4 bases, and 9 bases separated the two germline ends. As DNA, the CDR3 is TGTGCCAGCAGCTTGGATTCGGGGGCAGATACGCAGTATTTT. Its translation: CASSLDSGADTQYF. The full variable domain, its missing parts supplied by reference TRBV5-4 and TRBJ2-3, is ETGVTQSPTHLIKTRGQQVTLRCSSQSGHNTVSWYQQALGQGPQFIFQYYREEENGRGNFPPRFSGLQFPNYSSELNVNALELDDSALYLCASSLDSGADTQYFGPGTRLTVL.

The rearrangement joins TRBV7-8 to TRBJ1-1, with unresolved D. Per germline, CDR1 SGHVS and CDR2 FQNEAQ. V lost 0 bases and J 5 bases, leaving 7 bases between the germline ends. CDR3 length equals 13 residues. CDR3 sequence reads: CASSLAGVTEAFF. In DNA, the CDR3 is TGTGCCAGCAGCTTAGCCGGGGTGACTGAAGCTTTCTTT.

The chain recombines TRBV6-5 with TRBJ2-3; TRBD2 is a possible D gene (5 bases). This CDR3 spans 16 amino acids. V was cut by 0 bases and J by 3 bases, with 13 bases left in between. Per germline, CDR1 MNHEY and CDR2 SVGAGI. CDR3 sequence (DNA): TGTGCCAGCAGTTACTCTCTAGCAGGCAAAACAGATACGCAGTATTTT. Translated: CASSYSLAGKTDTQYF.

This clone is hyperexpanded (1% or more). J is TRBJ2-7 and V is TRBV6-5; D remains ambiguous. Germline V gene data show CDR1 as MNHEY and CDR2 as SVGAGI. This CDR3 contains 13 residues. V was cut by 0 bases and J by 5 bases, with 8 bases left in between. The CDR3 loop reads CASSYSGSDEQYF. CDR3 nucleotides: TGTGCCAGCAGTTACTCAGGGTCCGACGAGCAGTACTTC.

The chain is built from TRBV30 and TRBJ1-6, with D perhaps matching TRBD1 (5 bases). CDR1 is GTSNPN, CDR2 SVGIG, per germline (reference sequence). The CDR3 is 14 residues long. V lost 8 bases and J 9 bases, leaving 20 bases between the germline ends. CDR3 sequence: CAGSRGELASPLHF. The CDR3 nucleotides read TGTGCCGGCTCTCGAGGGGAATTGGCTTCACCCCTCCACTTT.

CDR3 sequence (DNA): TGTGCCAGCAGGGGGACTAGCGGGGGGCTAGGTAATGAGCAGTTCTTC. Its protein is CASRGTSGGLGNEQFF. The chain employs TRBV2 and TRBJ2-1, with 15 bases matching TRBD2. This CDR3 is built from 16 residues. Germline V gives CDR1 SNHLY, CDR2 FYNNEI. V was pared by 6 bases and J by 7 bases, with 7 bases of the junction left unmatched.

The V gene is TRBV2, the J gene TRBJ2-7; TRBD1 is a possible D gene (6 bases). Germline V gives CDR1 SNHLY, CDR2 FYNNEI. V shed 7 bases and J shed 5 bases, with 21 bases lying between them. This CDR3 is built from 15 residues. Here the CDR3 DNA reads TGTGCCAGCACTCCCCGGGCCGGGACAAGCCACGAGCAGTACTTC. Its protein is CASTPRAGTSHEQYF.

V usage is TRBV4-1 and J usage is TRBJ2-6, with TRBD1 identical over 9 bases. The germline CDR1 and CDR2 sequences are MGHRA and YSYEKL. Trimming cost V 4 bases and J 4 bases; bases outside gene matches: 8. CDR3 length equals 17 residues. In DNA form, the CDR3 reads TGCGCCAGCAGCCCAGACAGGGGGAGTGCCGGGGCCAACGTCCTGACTTTC. It translates to CASSPDRGSAGANVLTF.

V usage is TRBV19 and J usage is TRBJ1-5, with a weak D call TRBD1 (5 bases). V lost 3 bases to trimming and J lost 1 base, with 10 bases between them. The germline V gene encodes CDR1 LNHDA and CDR2 SQIVND (reference sequence). The CDR3 length is 15 residues. The CDR3 sequence is CASSIGGGSNQPQHF. DNA for the CDR3: TGTGCCAGTAGTATCGGGGGTGGGAGCAATCAGCCCCAGCATTTT.

V usage is TRBV7-9 and J usage is TRBJ2-2; D is uncertain. The CDR3 contains 12 residues. Germline lookup yields CDR1 SEHNR and CDR2 FQNEAQ (reference sequence). V dropped 6 bases and J dropped 8 bases, with 10 bases sitting between them. The DNA of the CDR3 is TGTGCCAGCAGGCCTAGTGCGGGGGAGCTGTTTTTT. Amino acids: CASRPSAGELFF.

The chain joins TRBV7-2 to TRBJ1-6, with unresolved D. V was clipped by 4 bases and J by 9 bases, with 19 bases between them. The CDR3 is 16 amino acids. The V gene's germline CDR1 is SGHTA and CDR2 FQGNSA. The CDR3 region is CASSSSLSGLFSPLHF. The CDR3 DNA is TGTGCCAGCAGCTCATCCCTTTCAGGACTATTTTCACCCCTCCACTTT.

The chain is built from TRBV5-1 and TRBJ2-2; a possible D gene is TRBD1 (5 bases). This CDR3 has 14 amino acids. V shed 0 bases and J shed 6 bases, with 9 bases lying between them. Germline V gives CDR1 SGHRS, CDR2 YFSETQ. The CDR3 coding sequence is TGCGCCAGCAGCTTGGAACGCAGGGCCGGGGAGCTGTTTTTT. Translation gives CASSLERRAGELFF.

The chain has TRBV29-1 and TRBJ1-2; 10 bases are shared with TRBD1. The CDR3 extends over 14 amino acids. V shed 8 bases, J shed 3 bases, and the junction held 9 bases outside the gene matches. Germline V gene lookup returns CDR1 SQVTM and CDR2 ANQGSEA. CDR3 protein: CSYRQGAVDYGYTF. CDR3 bases: TGCAGCTATCGACAGGGGGCGGTTGACTATGGCTACACCTTC.

V usage is TRBV7-6 and J usage is TRBJ2-7; D is perhaps TRBD1 (6 bases). Germline CDR1 SGHVS, CDR2 FNYEAQ. Trimming pared 1 base from V and 7 bases from J, leaving 17 bases between. The CDR3 is 15 amino acids. CDR3 DNA sequence: TGTGCCAGCAGCTTAGGGGACAAAGGCCCGCCGGAGCAGTACTTC. It specifies CASSLGDKGPPEQYF.